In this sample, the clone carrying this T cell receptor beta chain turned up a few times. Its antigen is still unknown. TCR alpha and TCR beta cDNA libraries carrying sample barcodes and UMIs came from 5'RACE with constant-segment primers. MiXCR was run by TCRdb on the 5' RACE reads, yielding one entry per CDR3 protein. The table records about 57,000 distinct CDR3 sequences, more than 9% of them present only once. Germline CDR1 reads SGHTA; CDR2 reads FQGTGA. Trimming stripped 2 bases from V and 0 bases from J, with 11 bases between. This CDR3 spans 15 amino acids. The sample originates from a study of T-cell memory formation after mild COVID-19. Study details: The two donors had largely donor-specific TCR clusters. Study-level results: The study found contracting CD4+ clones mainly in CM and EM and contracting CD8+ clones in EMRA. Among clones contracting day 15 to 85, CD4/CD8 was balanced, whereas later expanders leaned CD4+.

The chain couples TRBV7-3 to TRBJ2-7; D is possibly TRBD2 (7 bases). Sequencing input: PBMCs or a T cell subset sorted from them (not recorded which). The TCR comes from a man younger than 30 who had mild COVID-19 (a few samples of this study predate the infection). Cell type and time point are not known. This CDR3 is CASSLGGASSYEQYF. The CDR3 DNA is TGTGCCAGCAGCTTAGGGGGGGCTAGCTCCTACGAGCAGTACTTC.